Below, 30 T cell receptor beta chains from the same sample are listed, as sequenced in a study of blood T cell repertoires in COVID-19. Here immunoSEQ multiplex PCR was the method, and the copy in TCRdb shows in-frame clones only, minus some. The sample includes 27,000 or so clones, 85% to 90% of them seen just once. Sequencing was carried out using peripheral blood. Every receptor here comes from a human donor in a cohort sampled during active COVID-19.

The chain couples TRBV7-8 to TRBJ1-4; TRBD1 aligns across 7 bases. CDR1 and CDR2 from the germline V gene are SGHVS and FQNEAQ. J gave up 0 bases and V 7 bases, and 11 bases lay outside the gene matches. The length of the CDR3 is 17 residues. CDR3 in DNA: TGTGCCAGCACCCCATCTAGGGGGCAGACAACTAATGAAAAACTGTTTTTT. Its protein is CASTPSRGQTTNEKLFF.

The chain recombines TRBV5-4 with TRBJ2-1; tentatively, D is TRBD1 (5 bases). This CDR3 region has 15 residues. Germline CDR1 and CDR2: SGHNT and YYREEE (reference sequence). Trimming pared 7 bases from V and 5 bases from J, leaving 19 bases between. The CDR3: CASSDSWGRNNEQFF. The CDR3 DNA sequence: TGTGCCAGCTCTGACAGCTGGGGCAGAAACAATGAGCAGTTCTTC. Combining the CDR3 with reference TRBV5-4 and TRBJ2-1 gives the whole variable domain ETGVTQSPTHLIKTRGQQVTLRCSSQSGHNTVSWYQQALGQGPQFIFQYYREEENGRGNFPPRFSGLQFPNYSSELNVNALELDDSALYLCASSDSWGRNNEQFFGPGTRLTVL.

V usage is TRBV5-4 and J usage is TRBJ2-3; 8 bases are a match to TRBD2. V shed 0 bases, J shed 4 bases, and the junction held 7 bases outside the gene matches. Germline V gene data show CDR1 as SGHNT and CDR2 as YYREEE (reference sequence). The CDR3 covers 16 residues. The CDR3 nucleotides read TGTGCCAGCAGCTTGGTCTCCCCGGGGGGGGCAGATACGCAGTATTTT. Its translation: CASSLVSPGGADTQYF.

The chain carries TRBV6-1 and TRBJ2-6; tentatively, D is TRBD2 (5 bases). Between the trimmed V and J ends, which lost 3 bases and 3 bases, there was a span of 9 bases. The CDR3 is 15 residues long. CDR1 and CDR2 (germline): MNHNS, SASEGT. The CDR3 here is CASSDGGYGANVLTF. In nucleotides, the CDR3 is TGTGCCAGCAGTGACGGAGGTTATGGGGCCAACGTCCTGACTTTC.

The chain employs TRBV7-8 and TRBJ1-2; D remains unclear. The germline V and J ends were trimmed by 7 bases and 6 bases, with 21 bases remaining between them. Germline CDR1 SGHVS, CDR2 FQNEAQ. There are 15 residues in the CDR3. In DNA, the CDR3 is TGTGCCAGCACCTACGGGGTCTCGGTCTGGGATGGCTACACCTTC. Amino acid sequence: CASTYGVSVWDGYTF.

The V call is TRBV6-6, the J call TRBJ1-1; D possibly corresponds to TRBD1 (5 bases). V was shortened by 2 bases and J by 12 bases, with 13 bases between the two germline ends. CDR1 and CDR2 (germline): MNHNY, SVGAGI (reference sequence). The CDR3 contains 12 residues. The CDR3 is CASSYDSPLTFF. CDR3 DNA: TGTGCCAGCAGTTACGACAGTCCCCTTACTTTCTTT.

The CDR3 coding sequence is TGTGCCAGCAGCTTAACTAGCGGGGGGGATCAGTACTTC. Its translation is CASSLTSGGDQYF. The genes are TRBV11-1 and TRBJ2-7; 13 nucleotides match TRBD2. The V segment lost 2 bases and the J segment 10 bases; nucleotides outside the gene matches: 2. The CDR3 is 13 amino acids. CDR1 and CDR2 from the germline V gene are SGHAT and FQDESV (reference sequence).

The gene calls are TRBV6-5 and TRBJ1-1; possible D gene TRBD1, 5 bases. The V gene lost 4 bases and the J gene lost 7 bases, with 10 bases spanning the gap. Germline assignment: CDR1 MNHEY and CDR2 SVGAGI. The CDR3 extends over 12 amino acids. This chain's CDR3 is CASSLSGFEAFF. The CDR3 bases are TGTGCCAGCAGTTTATCAGGGTTTGAAGCTTTCTTT.

The chain has TRBV5-5 and TRBJ2-7; no clear D gene. The germline CDR1 and CDR2 sequences are SGHKS and YYEKEE (reference sequence). The ends were cut back, 0 bases at V and 2 bases at J, with 9 bases in the middle. The CDR3 is made up of 14 amino acids. The CDR3 is CASSLGSITYEQYF. The CDR3 DNA sequence: TGTGCCAGCAGCTTGGGTTCAATCACCTACGAGCAGTACTTC.

By frequency in the sample, this clone is hyperexpanded. The J gene is TRBJ2-5, the V gene TRBV15; 8 nucleotides line up with TRBD2. The CDR3 runs to 13 residues. V shed 3 bases and J 5 bases; nucleotides not matched to a gene: 2. The germline CDR1 and CDR2 sequences are LNHNV and YYDKDF (reference sequence). CDR3 region: CATSRIAGETQYF. CDR3 coding DNA: TGTGCCACCAGCAGGATAGCGGGGGAGACCCAGTACTTC.

The genes are TRBV6-5 and TRBJ1-3; 7 nucleotides match TRBD1. The CDR3 is made up of 13 amino acids. Germline V gene sequence: CDR1 MNHEY, CDR2 SVGAGI. The ends lost 7 bases at V and 2 bases at J; junction bases unmatched: 2. CDR3 amino acids: CASTRGPGNTIYF. In DNA form, the CDR3 reads TGTGCCAGCACTAGGGGGCCTGGAAACACCATATATTTT.

This chain links TRBV5-1 with TRBJ2-7, with 7 bases aligning to TRBD1. Trimming cost V 4 bases and J 2 bases; bases outside gene matches: 6. The CDR3 loop spans 14 amino acids. In germline, CDR1 is SGHRS, CDR2 YFSETQ. Here the CDR3 DNA reads TGCGCCAGCAGCAGAGGGGACAGCACCTACGAGCAGTACTTC. This encodes CASSRGDSTYEQYF.

This clone was recorded only once. The chain has TRBV5-1 and TRBJ2-5; 14 bases match TRBD2. In germline, CDR1 is SGHRS, CDR2 YFSETQ. V gave up 3 bases and J gave up 3 bases; unmatched junction bases: 7. CDR3 length: 17 residues. The CDR3 loop reads CASSSGLAGGPEETQYF. The CDR3 DNA reads as TGCGCCAGCAGCTCAGGACTAGCGGGGGGACCAGAAGAGACCCAGTACTTC. The variable domain in full, with the rest retrieved from reference TRBV5-1 and TRBJ2-5, is KAGVTQTPRYLIKTRGQQVTLSCSPISGHRSVSWYQQTPGQGLQFLFEYFSETQRNKGNFPGRFSGRQFSNSRSEMNVSTLELGDSALYLCASSSGLAGGPEETQYFGPGTRLLVL.

This clone was seen just once. The V gene is TRBV10-2, the J gene TRBJ1-1, with 9 bases fitting TRBD1. CDR1 and CDR2 from the germline V gene are WSHSY and SAAADI. The CDR3 is made up of 17 amino acids. The trim removed 2 bases at V and 5 bases at J, leaving 12 bases unmatched. The CDR3 is CASSEIRSDRGGTEAFF. As DNA, the CDR3 is TGCGCCAGCAGTGAGATCAGGAGCGACAGGGGGGGAACTGAAGCTTTCTTT.

The chain couples TRBV6-5 to TRBJ1-1, with 7 bases aligning to TRBD1. The junction had 6 bases not matched to a gene; V was cut back by 10 bases and J by 1 base. Per the germline V gene, CDR1 is MNHEY and CDR2 is SVGAGI. There are 13 residues in the CDR3. Here the CDR3 reads CATSRTGNTEAFF. The CDR3 coding sequence is TGTGCCACTTCTCGGACAGGGAACACTGAAGCTTTCTTT.

The chain couples TRBV5-4 to TRBJ2-1, with a possible D match to TRBD1 (6 bases). Per the germline V gene, CDR1 is SGHNT and CDR2 is YYREEE (reference sequence). The V gene lost 4 bases and the J gene lost 9 bases, with 17 bases spanning the gap. CDR3 length: 14 amino acids. For the CDR3, the DNA is TGTGCCAGCAGCCTCTCATCACAGGGACCTGAGCAGTTCTTC. This gives the protein CASSLSSQGPEQFF.

The rearrangement joins TRBV10-3 to TRBJ2-7; 8 bases agree with TRBD2. Germline V lookup: CDR1 ENHRY, CDR2 SYGVKD. J lost 6 bases, V lost 10 bases, and 14 bases had no gene match. This CDR3 has 14 residues. This chain's CDR3 is CANSPGGGLVEQYF. The CDR3 coding sequence is TGTGCCAACTCGCCGGGGGGGGGTTTGGTCGAGCAGTACTTC.

V is TRBV3-1 (or the pseudogene TRBV3-2) and J is TRBJ2-1; D is perhaps TRBD2 (5 bases). The CDR3 contains 12 residues. Deletions cut 5 bases from V and 7 bases from J, with 9 bases between. Germline CDR1 and CDR2: LGHDT and YNNKEL (reference sequence). CDR3 nucleotide sequence: TGTGCCAGCAGCTCGGAGGTGAATGAGCAGTTCTTC. This sequence encodes CASSSEVNEQFF.

This clone was observed once. The chain links TRBV30 to TRBJ1-1, with TRBD1 as a possible D gene (5 bases). CDR1 is GTSNPN, CDR2 SVGIG, per germline (reference sequence). The germline V and J ends were trimmed by 0 bases and 3 bases, with 11 bases remaining between them. The CDR3 spans 14 residues. The CDR3: CAWSVRGSDTEAFF. DNA for the CDR3: TGTGCCTGGAGTGTAAGGGGTTCGGACACTGAAGCTTTCTTT.

The chain links TRBV9 to TRBJ2-2, with D tentatively TRBD2 (6 bases). Germline CDR1 and CDR2: SGDLS and YYNGEE. This CDR3 is built from 15 residues. The V and J ends lost 3 bases and 1 base respectively, with 10 bases between them. DNA for the CDR3: TGTGCCAGCAGCGCCCGGGACTTGAACACCGGGGAGCTGTTTTTT. Encoded protein: CASSARDLNTGELFF.

The V and J genes are TRBV5-1 and TRBJ2-3; weak D call: TRBD2 (6 bases). Germline CDR1 and CDR2: SGHRS and YFSETQ. The CDR3 has 15 residues. V lost 6 bases to trimming and J lost 0 bases, with 14 bases between them. The CDR3 loop reads CASNNGGPSTDTQYF. CDR3 DNA: TGCGCCAGCAACAACGGGGGACCTAGCACAGATACGCAGTATTTT.

The chain is built from TRBV30 and TRBJ1-2; 9 bases are shared with TRBD1. The germline CDR1 and CDR2 sequences are GTSNPN and SVGIG (reference sequence). V gave up 5 bases and J gave up 8 bases; unmatched junction bases: 3. The CDR3 is 11 amino acids. The CDR3 DNA reads TGTGCCTGGGGGACAGGGAACGGCTACACCTTC. Protein sequence: CAWGTGNGYTF.

CDR3 in amino acids: CASSFSGGSSYEQYF. The DNA of the CDR3 is TGTGCCAGCAGTTTCTCAGGGGGCTCCTCCTACGAGCAGTACTTC. The chain links TRBV27 to TRBJ2-7; TRBD1 matches at 8 bases. The CDR3 spans 15 residues. V trimming: 3 bases; J trimming: 0 bases; junction bases outside the gene matches: 4. Per the germline V gene, CDR1 is MNHEY and CDR2 is SMNVEV (reference sequence).

Only one count was recorded for this clone. The chain is built from TRBV3-1 (or the pseudogene TRBV3-2) and TRBJ2-5, with TRBD2 matching over 7 bases. Unmatched junction bases numbered 6, after V lost 8 bases and J lost 3 bases. The CDR3 covers 13 residues. Germline V gene sequence: CDR1 LGHDT, CDR2 YNNKEL (reference sequence). The CDR3 here is CASRGGGEETQYF. For the CDR3, the DNA is TGTGCCAGCCGTGGTGGGGGGGAAGAGACCCAGTACTTC.

This clone was detected only once. CDR3 sequence: CASRRQGRLDEQYF. DNA of the CDR3: TGTGCCAGCAGACGGCAGGGAAGGTTGGACGAGCAGTACTTC. The chain has TRBV6-5 and TRBJ2-7; perhaps TRBD1 as D (5 bases). CDR3 size: 14 residues. Germline CDR1 and CDR2: MNHEY and SVGAGI. V gave up 6 bases and J gave up 5 bases, with 17 bases separating them.

The CDR3 spells CASRSGVSTDTQYF. DNA of the CDR3: TGCGCCAGCAGATCGGGGGTGAGCACAGATACGCAGTATTTT. The chain recombines TRBV5-1 with TRBJ2-3, with D maybe TRBD2 (6 bases). From germline, CDR1 is SGHRS and CDR2 YFSETQ. Trimming pared 5 bases from V and 0 bases from J, leaving 10 bases between. This CDR3 comprises 14 residues.

The gene calls are TRBV3-1 (or the pseudogene TRBV3-2) and TRBJ2-1, with 12 bases lining up with TRBD2. The germline V gene has CDR1 LGHDT and CDR2 YNNKEL (reference sequence). The CDR3 covers 13 residues. V shed 5 bases, J shed 15 bases, and the junction held 8 bases outside the gene matches. CDR3 region: CASSTPSGGGPFF. In DNA form, the CDR3 reads TGTGCCAGCAGCACTCCTAGCGGGGGGGGTCCGTTCTTC.

The chain is built from TRBV12-3 or TRBV12-4 and TRBJ2-2; D is unclear. V lost 5 bases and J lost 4, with 8 bases in between. The CDR3 consists of 13 residues. CDR3 amino acids: CASSRYSTGELFF. CDR3 in DNA: TGTGCCAGCAGTCGGTATAGCACCGGGGAGCTGTTTTTT.

The chain employs TRBV10-3 and TRBJ1-5; D perhaps matches TRBD1 (5 bases). This CDR3 is 13 amino acids long. V was trimmed by 2 bases and J by 9 bases, leaving 11 bases between them. The germline CDR1 and CDR2 sequences are ENHRY and SYGVKD. CDR3 amino acids: CAISEGGGRPQHF. The CDR3 nucleotides read TGTGCCATCAGTGAGGGGGGAGGTAGGCCCCAGCATTTT.

V and J are TRBV7-8 and TRBJ1-5; perhaps TRBD1 as D (6 bases). The germline CDR1 and CDR2 sequences are SGHVS and FQNEAQ. This CDR3 spans 16 amino acids. V lost 4 bases and J 0 bases, leaving 13 bases between the germline ends. The DNA of the CDR3 is TGTGCCAGCAGCTATGGACGAGGGGGTAGCAATCAGCCCCAGCATTTT. The encoded protein is CASSYGRGGSNQPQHF.